This T cell receptor (beta chain) came from a study of shared clonotypes between healthy human individuals. Study results and caveats: Shared clonotypes across all four donors exceeded non-shared ones in generation probability.

In the naive CD8 group, cells lacked CD45RO and were positively selected for CCR7, so terminally differentiated effector memory CD45RA+ cells were left out. Donors had no recently reported acute infections or vaccinations and were HIV-negative. Worth noting for this clone: Its matching antigen is unknown.

Only in-frame clones appear in the TCRdb table, and some are missing; sequencing was by immunoSEQ multiplex PCR. The sample includes about 2.1 million clones, about 92% seen only once; the top ten take roughly 1.8%. The TCR originated in a man aged 18 to 29 in good health. Some clones in this sample may be carry-over from other donors' samples. Material: naive CD8+ T cells from PBMCs.

CDR3 sequence: CASSSGQGTYEQYF. CDR3 nucleotide sequence: TGTGCCAGCAGCTCTGGACAGGGAACCTACGAGCAGTACTTC. The chain employs TRBV13 and TRBJ2-7; 8 positions agree with TRBD1. The germline V gene encodes CDR1 PRHDT and CDR2 FYEKMQ (reference sequence). V gave up 4 bases and J gave up 2 bases; unmatched junction bases: 4. The CDR3 sequence is 14 residues long.